A selection of T cell receptor beta chains follows, all from one sample in a study of blood T cell repertoires in COVID-19. Assay used: immunoSEQ multiplex PCR; TCRdb lists only in-frame clones, some missing. The sample gives approximately 200,000 clones, more than 80% of which show up once; roughly 2.6% is in the top ten. Sample: peripheral blood. The receptors stem from a man aged 25 to 45 with COVID-19, enrolled during active disease. The CDR3 runs from the conserved cysteine through the conserved F or W. The D gene is left open where the match is weak. Expanded clones are given a class, and other clones once, few, many or no size at all.

V: TRBV5-1
J: TRBJ1-4
D: .
size: .
DNA: TGCGCCAGCAGCTTAGGCATGACAGGCAATGAAAAACTGTTTTTT
CDR3: CASSLGMTGNEKLFF

V: TRBV7-2
J: TRBJ1-2
D: TRBD1
size: once
DNA: TGTGCCAGCAGCTTCCCGGACAGGGCTACTCGTGGCTACACCTTC
CDR3: CASSFPDRATRGYTF

V: TRBV19
J: TRBJ2-1
D: TRBD1
size: .
DNA: TGTGCCAGTAGTATAGAGGACAGGGGGCTTTACAATGAGCAGTTCTTC
CDR3: CASSIEDRGLYNEQFF

V: TRBV4-2
J: TRBJ1-4
D: TRBD1
size: .
DNA: TGTGCCAGCAGCCATCGTGACAGGGGGCTTGGGGAAAAACTGTTTTTT
CDR3: CASSHRDRGLGEKLFF

V: TRBV4-1
J: TRBJ2-1
D: .
size: .
DNA: TGCGCCAGCAGCCAAGAAGGGTTTAGTCTAGCTGATGAGCAGTTCTTC
CDR3: CASSQEGFSLADEQFF

V: TRBV12-3/TRBV12-4
J: TRBJ1-5
D: .
size: few
DNA: TGTGCCAGCAGTTTCAGGGAAAGTCAGCCCCAGCATTTT
CDR3: CASSFRESQPQHF

V: TRBV11-1
J: TRBJ2-1
D: TRBD2
size: .
DNA: TGTGCCAGCAGCTTAGCAGGTGCGGGGGGGGCCAATGAGCAGTTCTTC
CDR3: CASSLAGAGGANEQFF

V: TRBV10-2
J: TRBJ1-2
D: .
size: .
DNA: TGCGCCAGCAGTGAGTCGAACGGGATTAGCTCGAATGGCTACACCTTC
CDR3: CASSESNGISSNGYTF

V: TRBV24-1
J: TRBJ2-7
D: TRBD1
size: .
DNA: TGTGCCACAGCTCGTCCGGGACAGTTATACGAGCAGTACTTC
CDR3: CATARPGQLYEQYF

V: TRBV3-1/TRBV3-2
J: TRBJ2-1
D: .
size: .
DNA: TGTGCCAGCACCACATCATGGGCTGGTGAGCAGTTCTTC
CDR3: CASTTSWAGEQFF

V: TRBV9
J: TRBJ2-3
D: TRBD2
size: .
DNA: TGTGCCAGCAGCGTAGCCCCTCGACTAGCGGGGGGCACAGATACGCAGTATTTT
CDR3: CASSVAPRLAGGTDTQYF

V: TRBV5-1
J: TRBJ2-7
D: .
size: .
DNA: TGCGCCAGCAGCTTGGGGGAGTACGAGCAGTACTTC
CDR3: CASSLGEYEQYF

V: TRBV6-5
J: TRBJ1-3
D: .
size: .
DNA: TGTGCCAGCAGTTACTCGAGCCAGGGTGCGGGAAACACCATATATTTT
CDR3: CASSYSSQGAGNTIYF

V: TRBV5-5
J: TRBJ1-1
D: .
size: .
DNA: TGTGCCAGCAGGGGGGCTACAGGACCTACGCTAGAAGCTTTCTTT
CDR3: CASRGATGPTLEAFF

V: TRBV28
J: TRBJ2-7
D: TRBD1
size: .
DNA: TGTGCCAGCAGTAGGACAGGGAGCTCCTACGAGCAGTACTTC
CDR3: CASSRTGSSYEQYF

V: TRBV7-6
J: TRBJ2-1
D: .
size: .
DNA: TGTGCCAGCAGCCATAGCGGTTCCTACAATGAGCAGTTCTTC
CDR3: CASSHSGSYNEQFF

V: TRBV7-2
J: TRBJ1-1
D: .
size: .
DNA: TGTGCCAGCAGCCCCCTAAGGAGGGAGAACACTGAAGCTTTCTTT
CDR3: CASSPLRRENTEAFF

V: TRBV5-1
J: TRBJ1-5
D: TRBD1
size: .
DNA: TGCGCCAGCAGCCCCCAGGGGGGCCAGCCCCAGCATTTT
CDR3: CASSPQGGQPQHF

V: TRBV3-1/TRBV3-2
J: TRBJ1-1
D: .
size: .
DNA: TGTGCCAGCAGCCAACAACGGGCTTCGGGGGAAGCTTTCTTT
CDR3: CASSQQRASGEAFF

V: TRBV18
J: TRBJ2-7
D: .
size: .
DNA: TGTGCCAGCTCGGGCGACGTTAGCGAGCAGTACTTC
CDR3: CASSGDVSEQYF

V: TRBV6-2/TRBV6-3
J: TRBJ2-1
D: TRBD2
size: .
DNA: TGTGCCAGCAGTCACAAAGTTAGCGGGAGATACGCGATGGCTAATGAGCAGTTCTTC
CDR3: CASSHKVSGRYAMANEQFF

V: TRBV27
J: TRBJ2-7
D: .
size: .
DNA: TGTGCCAGCAGTTTATCTCGGCTGACCGGGGGGCGAACCTACGAGCAGTACTTC
CDR3: CASSLSRLTGGRTYEQYF

V: TRBV6-1
J: TRBJ1-5
D: TRBD1
size: .
DNA: TGTGCCAGCAGTGAAAGGGGGCTCGGTCAGCCCCAGCATTTT
CDR3: CASSERGLGQPQHF

V: TRBV10-3
J: TRBJ1-6
D: .
size: .
DNA: TGTGCCATCAGTGAGTCGGGAGGAGAAAATTCACCCCTCCACTTT
CDR3: CAISESGGENSPLHF

V: TRBV2
J: TRBJ1-1
D: .
size: .
DNA: TGTGCCAGCACAAGGGGTCCGAACACTGAAGCTTTCTTT
CDR3: CASTRGPNTEAFF

V: TRBV10-3
J: TRBJ2-7
D: TRBD1
size: .
DNA: TGTGCCATCCTTTCGGGACAGGGATCCTACGAGCAGTACTTC
CDR3: CAILSGQGSYEQYF

V: TRBV5-1
J: TRBJ2-1
D: .
size: .
DNA: TGCGCCAGCAGCTTGGCGGGAAATACCTATAACAATGAGCAGTTCTTC
CDR3: CASSLAGNTYNNEQFF

V: TRBV19
J: TRBJ1-2
D: .
size: once
DNA: TGTGCCAGTAGTATAGGCACTGGTGGTGGCTACACCTTC
CDR3: CASSIGTGGGYTF

V: TRBV6-2/TRBV6-3
J: TRBJ1-2
D: TRBD1
size: .
DNA: TGTGCCAGCAGTTCCCAGGGGGCACCGCTGTTGTATGGCTACACCTTC
CDR3: CASSSQGAPLLYGYTF

V: TRBV11-2
J: TRBJ2-3
D: .
size: .
DNA: TGTGCCAGCGCCCCTATAGCGCAGATAGATACGCAGTATTTT
CDR3: CASAPIAQIDTQYF

V: TRBV6-1
J: TRBJ1-2
D: .
size: .
DNA: TGTGCCAGCAGCCTTCTCCCCGGACAGAGCTATGGCTACACCTTC
CDR3: CASSLLPGQSYGYTF

V: TRBV5-6
J: TRBJ2-7
D: TRBD1
size: .
DNA: TGTGCCAGCAGCTTGGTAGCGTGGGACAGCGTTGTCTCCTACGAGCAGTACTTC
CDR3: CASSLVAWDSVVSYEQYF

V: TRBV19
J: TRBJ1-3
D: TRBD1
size: .
DNA: TGTGCCAGTAGCCGGACAGGCGAATCTGGAAACACCATATATTTT
CDR3: CASSRTGESGNTIYF

V: TRBV5-8
J: TRBJ1-5
D: .
size: .
DNA: TGTGCCAGCAGCTTAGTGTCAGGGTTTAATAGCAATCAGCCCCAGCATTTT
CDR3: CASSLVSGFNSNQPQHF

V: TRBV19
J: TRBJ2-1
D: TRBD1
size: .
DNA: TGTGCCAGTAGTATTCGGACAGGGAAAAATGAGCAGTTCTTC
CDR3: CASSIRTGKNEQFF

V: TRBV4-3
J: TRBJ2-7
D: .
size: .
DNA: TGCGCCAGCAGCCAAGATCGACAGAGCTCCTACGAGCAGTACTTC
CDR3: CASSQDRQSSYEQYF

V: TRBV5-5
J: TRBJ2-3
D: TRBD1
size: .
DNA: TGTGCCAGCAGGAATCAGAGGGGGCAGAGCGGCACAGATACGCAGTATTTT
CDR3: CASRNQRGQSGTDTQYF

V: TRBV19
J: TRBJ2-7
D: .
size: .
DNA: TGTGCCAGTAGTACAAAGGAGGCCACCATCAGCGAGCAGTACTTC
CDR3: CASSTKEATISEQYF

V: TRBV7-9
J: TRBJ2-2
D: TRBD1
size: .
DNA: TGTGCCAGCACCGAAATTGGGACAGCGAACACCGGGGAGCTGTTTTTT
CDR3: CASTEIGTANTGELFF

V: TRBV4-2
J: TRBJ1-6
D: .
size: .
DNA: TGTGCCAGCAGCCAAGAACCCGGGACACCAGGGGACCCCCTCCACTTT
CDR3: CASSQEPGTPGDPLHF

V: TRBV28
J: TRBJ1-2
D: TRBD1
size: .
DNA: TGTGCCAGCAGTCTGACAGGGGAGGGCTATGGCTACACCTTC
CDR3: CASSLTGEGYGYTF

V: TRBV5-1
J: TRBJ2-1
D: .
size: .
DNA: TGCGCCAGCAGCTTGGCCAGAAACAATGAGCAGTTCTTC
CDR3: CASSLARNNEQFF

V: TRBV7-3
J: TRBJ1-1
D: .
size: .
DNA: TGTGCCAGCAGGCAGACAGGGAACACTGAAGCTTTCTTT
CDR3: CASRQTGNTEAFF

V: TRBV6-2/TRBV6-3
J: TRBJ1-1
D: .
size: .
DNA: TGTGCCAGCAGTTACCGGACCCGACAGGACACTGAAGCTTTCTTT
CDR3: CASSYRTRQDTEAFF

V: TRBV7-3
J: TRBJ2-5
D: .
size: .
DNA: TGTGCCAGCAGCTTACCGGGGGTTGAGGAGACCCAGTACTTC
CDR3: CASSLPGVEETQYF

V: TRBV7-9
J: TRBJ2-3
D: .
size: .
DNA: TGTGCCAGCAGCTTAGCGGGGAGGCAGGGGGCAGATACGCAGTATTTT
CDR3: CASSLAGRQGADTQYF